These 14 T cell receptor beta chains were sequenced from one sample in a study of blood T cell repertoires in COVID-19. Here immunoSEQ multiplex PCR was the method, and the copy in TCRdb shows in-frame clones only, minus some. The data hold about 190,000 clones, with 70% to 85% observed a single time. Input material: peripheral blood. The origin of the receptors is a woman aged 45-60 years with acute or convalescent COVID-19.

The V and J genes are TRBV4-2 and TRBJ2-7, with TRBD2 identical over 8 bases. The junction had 5 bases not matched to a gene; V was cut back by 7 bases and J by 3 bases. The CDR3 loop spans 13 amino acids. Per germline, CDR1 LGHNA and CDR2 YNFKEQ. In nucleotides, the CDR3 is TGTGCCAGCACCATGGGACTAGGCTACGAGCAGTACTTC. Translated, it gives CASTMGLGYEQYF.

On this clone: A junction boundary mismatches the germline segment, possibly from a read error. This sequence joins TRBV6-5 and TRBJ2-7, with 7 bases that match TRBD2. In germline, CDR1 is MNHEY, CDR2 SVGAGI. This CDR3 spans 15 amino acids. CDR3 nucleotides: TGTGCCAGCAGTTACTCGGCGGGAGCGTCCTTCGAGCAGTACTTC. Its protein product is CASSYSAGASFEQYF.

V is TRBV29-1 and J is TRBJ2-1; possible D gene TRBD2, 7 bases. Germline V lookup: CDR1 SQVTM, CDR2 ANQGSEA. The CDR3 extends over 12 amino acids. V was shortened by 5 bases and J by 8 bases, with 13 bases between the two germline ends. CDR3 amino acids: CSVRRGGHEQFF. CDR3 in DNA: TGCAGCGTTCGAAGGGGGGGTCATGAGCAGTTCTTC.

The genes are TRBV6-5 and TRBJ1-2; a weak D match, TRBD1 (6 bases). Germline CDR1 MNHEY, CDR2 SVGAGI. V was shortened by 7 bases and J by 4 bases, with 16 bases between the two germline ends. This CDR3 is built from 14 residues. The CDR3 spells CASTGQRWGYGYTF. The CDR3 DNA sequence: TGTGCCAGCACCGGACAGCGATGGGGCTATGGCTACACCTTC.

This clone was seen once. V and J are TRBV5-5 and TRBJ1-5; D is possibly TRBD1 (6 bases). Trimming pared 0 bases from V and 6 bases from J, leaving 13 bases between. Germline lookup yields CDR1 SGHKS and CDR2 YYEKEE (reference sequence). CDR3 length equals 15 residues. The CDR3 sequence is CASSLVLIGGQPQHF. CDR3 nucleotide sequence: TGTGCCAGCAGCTTGGTTCTGATAGGGGGTCAGCCCCAGCATTTT.

There are many counts of this clone. The CDR3 DNA reads as TGCGCCAGCAGCCAAGATGGGGCCCTGGCAGGTTCCTCTGGAAACACCATATATTTT. The encoded protein is CASSQDGALAGSSGNTIYF. The chain uses TRBV4-1 and TRBJ1-3, with D tentatively TRBD1 (5 bases). The CDR3 length is 19 residues. CDR1 is MGHRA, CDR2 YSYEKL, per germline. V lost 0 bases and J lost 0, with 18 bases in between.

V gene TRBV25-1 combines with J gene TRBJ1-1; D call uncertain. The CDR3 contains 12 residues. The V gene lost 7 bases and the J gene lost 3 bases, with 9 bases spanning the gap. Looked up from germline, CDR1 is MGHDK and CDR2 is SYGVNS. The DNA for the CDR3 is TGTGCCAGCACGAGAGGGTACACTGAAGCTTTCTTT. It is translated as CASTRGYTEAFF.

J is TRBJ2-7 and V is TRBV30; D possibly corresponds to TRBD2 (5 bases). Looked up from germline, CDR1 is GTSNPN and CDR2 is SVGIG (reference sequence). V dropped 8 bases and J dropped 4 bases, with 12 bases sitting between them. The CDR3 is made up of 11 amino acids. The CDR3, as DNA: TGTGCCCTGTTGAGGGCGTACGAGCAGTACTTC. This codes for CALLRAYEQYF.

The chain is built from TRBV12-3 or TRBV12-4 and TRBJ1-4; D gene unclear. Trimming took off 8 bases at V and 4 bases at J, with 11 bases between the two ends. The CDR3 has 13 amino acids. CDR3 in DNA: TGTGCCAGCGGTAACTCCTATAATGAAAAACTGTTTTTT. It encodes CASGNSYNEKLFF.

This rearrangement joins TRBV30 to TRBJ2-7, with D perhaps matching TRBD1 (6 bases). The V and J ends lost 4 bases and 0 bases respectively, with 7 bases between them. Germline CDR1 and CDR2: GTSNPN and SVGIG (reference sequence). The length of the CDR3 is 12 residues. Written as DNA, the CDR3 is TGTGCCTGGACAGGGGCCTCCTACGAGCAGTACTTC. Its translation is CAWTGASYEQYF.

The V call is TRBV6-5, the J call TRBJ2-7, with a possible D match to TRBD1 (5 bases). The V end lost 7 bases, the J end lost 0 bases, and 13 bases lay between the germline ends. The germline gives CDR1 MNHEY, CDR2 SVGAGI. The CDR3 is made up of 14 amino acids. The CDR3, as DNA: TGTGCCAGCACCCTCACAGGTAGCTCCTACGAGCAGTACTTC. This translates into CASTLTGSSYEQYF.

V gene TRBV27 combines with J gene TRBJ2-2, with TRBD2 matching 12 bases. The CDR3 is 16 residues long. J was trimmed by 4 bases and V by 5 bases; bases with no gene match: 5. Germline CDR1 and CDR2: MNHEY and SMNVEV (reference sequence). The CDR3 is CASSPLAGGSTGELFF. DNA for the CDR3: TGTGCCAGCAGTCCCCTAGCGGGAGGGAGCACCGGGGAGCTGTTTTTT.

This clone was counted only a few times. The genes are TRBV4-2 and TRBJ2-7; tentatively, D is TRBD1 (6 bases). V shed 0 bases and J shed 4 bases, with 13 bases lying between them. Germline assignment: CDR1 LGHNA and CDR2 YNFKEQ. The CDR3 length is 15 residues. The CDR3 nucleotides read TGTGCCAGCAGCCAAGATAAGGACAGAGCTTACGAGCAGTACTTC. This gives the protein CASSQDKDRAYEQYF.

The count of this clone is one. The chain links TRBV2 to TRBJ1-1; no clear D. CDR1 and CDR2 (germline): SNHLY, FYNNEI. V was clipped by 2 bases and J by 4 bases, with 14 bases between them. The CDR3 has 15 residues. The CDR3 region is CASSEQYGRPTEAFF. The CDR3 coding sequence is TGTGCCAGCAGTGAACAATACGGCAGGCCCACTGAAGCTTTCTTT.